These 10 T cell receptor beta chains originate from one sample sequenced in a study of shared clonotypes between healthy human individuals. The naive CD8 subset, CD45RO-negative cells positively selected for CCR7, excluded terminally differentiated effector memory CD45RA+ cells. Profiled with immunoSEQ multiplex PCR; TCRdb holds only in-frame clones, not every one. The sample shows under 2,000,000 clones, about 94% of them seen only once. Sequenced sample: naive CD8+ T cells sorted from blood. The receptor source for this set is a man between 18 and 35 years old in good health.

The chain couples TRBV7-8 to TRBJ1-4; no reliable D call. Trimming took off 1 base at V and 8 bases at J, with 17 bases between the two ends. Per germline, CDR1 SGHVS and CDR2 FQNEAQ. The CDR3 is made up of 16 amino acids. As DNA, the CDR3 is TGTGCCAGCAGCTTAGACCTATCGCGGCTCCGGGAAAAACTGTTTTTT. Its translation is CASSLDLSRLREKLFF.

Worth noting for this clone: Other nucleotide sequences in the sample specify the same CDR3. The chain employs TRBV4-3 and TRBJ2-3; 7 bases align to TRBD2. This CDR3 region has 16 residues. Germline V gene sequence: CDR1 LGHNA, CDR2 YSLEER. Trimming at V came to 0 bases and at J to 1 base, leaving 4 bases not matched to a gene. CDR3 DNA sequence: TGCGCCAGCAGCCAAGATTCCGGACTAGGCACAGATACGCAGTATTTT. Its translation: CASSQDSGLGTDTQYF.

This sequence joins TRBV10-1 and TRBJ2-3, with 9 bases aligning to TRBD1. This CDR3 region has 16 residues. J lost 7 bases, V lost 3 bases, and 11 bases had no gene match. CDR1 is WNHNN and CDR2 is SYGVQD in the germline V gene (reference sequence). The CDR3 is CASSDEGTGPTYTQYF. CDR3 sequence (DNA): TGCGCCAGCAGTGATGAAGGGACAGGGCCCACGTATACGCAGTATTTT.

J is TRBJ1-4 and V is TRBV2; TRBD1 matches 8 bases. CDR3 length: 15 amino acids. J lost 1 base, V lost 6 bases, and 4 bases had no gene match. The V gene's germline CDR1 is SNHLY and CDR2 FYNNEI. The CDR3 bases are TGTGCCAGCAGCGCCGGACAGGGAACTAATGAAAAACTGTTTTTT. This codes for CASSAGQGTNEKLFF.

The chain has TRBV11-2 and TRBJ2-7; 7 bases line up with TRBD2. The junction had 6 bases not matched to a gene; V was cut back by 0 bases and J by 4 bases. This CDR3 has 15 amino acids. Germline lookup yields CDR1 SGHAT and CDR2 FQNNGV. The CDR3 spells CASSLEAPSGYEQYF. The CDR3 region has the DNA TGTGCCAGCAGCTTAGAGGCGCCTAGCGGTTACGAGCAGTACTTC.

The gene calls are TRBV10-3 and TRBJ2-7, with no clear D. With 4 bases removed from V and 2 bases from J, the gap between germline ends came to 18 bases. Per the germline V gene, CDR1 is ENHRY and CDR2 is SYGVKD. The CDR3 runs to 16 residues. The CDR3 loop is CAISGMVTSNTYEQYF. The CDR3 region has the DNA TGTGCCATCAGTGGTATGGTGACCTCTAATACCTACGAGCAGTACTTC.

The chain joins TRBV6-1 to TRBJ1-1, with D possibly matching TRBD1 (5 bases). The V gene's germline CDR1 is MNHNS and CDR2 SASEGT. The CDR3 is 13 residues long. V lost 7 bases and J 6 bases, leaving 15 bases between the germline ends. For the CDR3, the DNA is TGTGCCAGCACGGCAGGGAGGGGTGCTGAAGCTTTCTTT. This codes for CASTAGRGAEAFF.

The chain couples TRBV7-9 to TRBJ1-5, with 7 nucleotides matching TRBD1. Germline lookup yields CDR1 SEHNR and CDR2 FQNEAQ (reference sequence). This CDR3 region has 14 residues. With V trimmed by 5 bases and J by 4 bases, 5 bases remained unmatched. The CDR3 here is CASSRDSWNQPQHF. The CDR3 DNA reads as TGTGCCAGCAGCCGGGACAGTTGGAATCAGCCCCAGCATTTT.

The chain's CDR3 is CASSMTGIGNEQFF. The CDR3, as DNA: TGTGCCAGCAGTATGACAGGGATCGGCAATGAGCAGTTCTTC. The chain carries TRBV27 and TRBJ2-1; 7 nucleotides agree with TRBD1. The ends lost 5 bases at V and 6 bases at J; junction bases unmatched: 7. Germline CDR1 and CDR2: MNHEY and SMNVEV (reference sequence). The CDR3 is 14 amino acids.

The chain uses TRBV5-1 and TRBJ2-7; D might be TRBD1 or TRBD2, each matching 5 bases. The CDR3 consists of 14 residues. Germline CDR1 SGHRS, CDR2 YFSETQ. Trimming shortened V by 4 bases and J by 2 bases, and 13 bases separated the two germline ends. CDR3 coding DNA: TGCGCCAGCAGCGCCGGGACCGAAGCCTACGAGCAGTACTTC. Translation gives CASSAGTEAYEQYF.